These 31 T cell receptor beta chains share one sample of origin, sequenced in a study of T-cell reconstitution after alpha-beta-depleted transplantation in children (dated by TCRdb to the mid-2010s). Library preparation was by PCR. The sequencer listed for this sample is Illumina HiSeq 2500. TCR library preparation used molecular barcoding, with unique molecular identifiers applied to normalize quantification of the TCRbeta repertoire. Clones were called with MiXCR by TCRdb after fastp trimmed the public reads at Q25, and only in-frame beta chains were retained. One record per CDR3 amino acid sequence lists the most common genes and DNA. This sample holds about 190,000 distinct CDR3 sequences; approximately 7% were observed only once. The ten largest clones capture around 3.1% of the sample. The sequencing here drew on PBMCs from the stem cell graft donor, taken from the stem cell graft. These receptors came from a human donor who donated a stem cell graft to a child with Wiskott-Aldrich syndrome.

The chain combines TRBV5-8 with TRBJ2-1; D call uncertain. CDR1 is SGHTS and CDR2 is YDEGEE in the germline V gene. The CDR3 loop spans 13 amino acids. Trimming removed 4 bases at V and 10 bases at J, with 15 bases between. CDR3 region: CASSLGLVCEQFF. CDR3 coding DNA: TGTGCCAGCAGCCTTGGGCTCGTCTGCGAGCAGTTCTTC.

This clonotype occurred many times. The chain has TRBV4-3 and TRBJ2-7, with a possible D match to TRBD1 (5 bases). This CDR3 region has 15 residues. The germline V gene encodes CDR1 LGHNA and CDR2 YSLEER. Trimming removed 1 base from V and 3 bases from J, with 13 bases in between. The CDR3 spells CASSQVGQVIYEQYF. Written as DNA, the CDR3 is TGCGCCAGCAGCCAAGTAGGACAAGTAATCTACGAGCAGTACTTC.

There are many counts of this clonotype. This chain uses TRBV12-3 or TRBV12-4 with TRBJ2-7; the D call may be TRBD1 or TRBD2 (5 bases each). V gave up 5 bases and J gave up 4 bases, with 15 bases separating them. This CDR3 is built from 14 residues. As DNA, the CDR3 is TGTGCCAGCAGTAGGGGACCACCAAGTTACGAGCAGTACTTC. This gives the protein CASSRGPPSYEQYF.

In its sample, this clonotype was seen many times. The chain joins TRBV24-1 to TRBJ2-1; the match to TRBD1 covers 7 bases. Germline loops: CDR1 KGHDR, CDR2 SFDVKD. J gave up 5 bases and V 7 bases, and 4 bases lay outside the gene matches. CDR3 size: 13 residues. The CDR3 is CATSGTVHNEQFF. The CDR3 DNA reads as TGTGCCACCAGCGGGACAGTCCACAATGAGCAGTTCTTC.

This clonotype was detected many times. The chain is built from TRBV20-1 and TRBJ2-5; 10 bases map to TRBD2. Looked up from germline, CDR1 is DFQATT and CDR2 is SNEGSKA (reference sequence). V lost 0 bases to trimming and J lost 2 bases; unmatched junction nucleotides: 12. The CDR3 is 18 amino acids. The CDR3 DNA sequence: TGCAGTGCTAGAGACCCCGTTCTAGCGGGGGCCGGTCAAGAGACCCAGTACTTC. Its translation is CSARDPVLAGAGQETQYF.

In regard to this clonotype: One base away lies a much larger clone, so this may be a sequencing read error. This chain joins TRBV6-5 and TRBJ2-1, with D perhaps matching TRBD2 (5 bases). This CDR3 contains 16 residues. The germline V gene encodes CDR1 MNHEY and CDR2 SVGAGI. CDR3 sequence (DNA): TGTCCCAGCAGTTACTCGCGCCTAGCCGGGCTCAATGAGCAGTTCTTC. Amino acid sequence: CPSSYSRLAGLNEQFF.

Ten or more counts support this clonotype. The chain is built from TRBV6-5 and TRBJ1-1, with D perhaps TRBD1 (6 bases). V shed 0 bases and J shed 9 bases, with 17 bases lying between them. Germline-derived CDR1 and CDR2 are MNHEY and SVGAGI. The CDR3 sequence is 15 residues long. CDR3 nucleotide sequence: TGTGCCAGCAGTTACTCAGGCAGGGGCTCCATGCAAGCTTTCTTT. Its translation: CASSYSGRGSMQAFF.

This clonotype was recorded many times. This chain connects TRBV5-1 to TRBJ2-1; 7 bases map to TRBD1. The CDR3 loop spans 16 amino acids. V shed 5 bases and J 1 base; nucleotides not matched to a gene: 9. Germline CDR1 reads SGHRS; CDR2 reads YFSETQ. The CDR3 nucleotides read TGCGCCAGCAGTCGACAAACAGGGGTGTCCTACAATGAGCAGTTCTTC. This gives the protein CASSRQTGVSYNEQFF.

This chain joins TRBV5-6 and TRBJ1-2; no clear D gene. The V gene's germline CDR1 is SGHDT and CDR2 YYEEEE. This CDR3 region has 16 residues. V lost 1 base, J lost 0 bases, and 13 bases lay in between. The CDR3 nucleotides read TGTGCCAGCAGCTTGTTAAGGGATATAGCTAACTATGGCTACACCTTC. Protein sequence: CASSLLRDIANYGYTF.

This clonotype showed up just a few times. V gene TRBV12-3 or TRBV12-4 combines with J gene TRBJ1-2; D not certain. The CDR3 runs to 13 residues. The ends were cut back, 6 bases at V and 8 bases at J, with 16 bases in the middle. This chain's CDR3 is CASRLRGMGGYTF. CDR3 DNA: TGTGCCAGCAGACTCCGGGGAATGGGCGGCTACACCTTC.

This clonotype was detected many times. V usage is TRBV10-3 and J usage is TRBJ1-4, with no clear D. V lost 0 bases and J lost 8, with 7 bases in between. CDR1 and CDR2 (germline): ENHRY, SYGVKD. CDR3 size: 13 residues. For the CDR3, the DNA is TGTGCCATCAGTGAGTCTTCAGGCGAAAAACTGTTTTTT. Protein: CAISESSGEKLFF.

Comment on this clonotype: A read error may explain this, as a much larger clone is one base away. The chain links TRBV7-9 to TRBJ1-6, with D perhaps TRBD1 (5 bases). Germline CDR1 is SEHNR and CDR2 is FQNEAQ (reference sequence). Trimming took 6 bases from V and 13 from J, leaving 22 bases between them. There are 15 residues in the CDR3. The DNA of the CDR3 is TGTGCCAGCAGTAGACCCGTCAGGGATGTAAGGCCCCTCCACTTT. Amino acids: CASSRPVRDVRPLHF.

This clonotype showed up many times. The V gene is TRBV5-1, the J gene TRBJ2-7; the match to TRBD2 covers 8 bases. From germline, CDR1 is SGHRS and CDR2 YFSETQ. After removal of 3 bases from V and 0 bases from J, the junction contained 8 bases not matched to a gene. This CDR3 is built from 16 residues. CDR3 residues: CASSSPDGRASYEQYF. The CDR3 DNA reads TGCGCCAGCAGCTCTCCTGACGGGAGGGCCTCCTACGAGCAGTACTTC.

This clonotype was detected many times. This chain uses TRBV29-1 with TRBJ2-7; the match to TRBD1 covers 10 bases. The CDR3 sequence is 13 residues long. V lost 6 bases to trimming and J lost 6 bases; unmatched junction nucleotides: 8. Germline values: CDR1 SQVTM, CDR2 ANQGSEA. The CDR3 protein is CSVGTGDGSEQYF. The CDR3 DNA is TGCAGCGTGGGGACAGGGGATGGGAGCGAGCAGTACTTC.

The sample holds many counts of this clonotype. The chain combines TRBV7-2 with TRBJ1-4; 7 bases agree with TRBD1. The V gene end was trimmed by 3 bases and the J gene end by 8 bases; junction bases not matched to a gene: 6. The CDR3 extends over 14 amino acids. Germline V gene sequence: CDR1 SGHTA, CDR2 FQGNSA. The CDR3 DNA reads TGTGCCAGCAGCTTTAACAGGGGAGGGGAAAAACTGTTTTTT. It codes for CASSFNRGGEKLFF.

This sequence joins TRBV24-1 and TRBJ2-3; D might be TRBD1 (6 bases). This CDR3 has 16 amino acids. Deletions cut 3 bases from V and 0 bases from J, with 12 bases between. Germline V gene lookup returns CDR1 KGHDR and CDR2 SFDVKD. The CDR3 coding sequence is TGTGCCACCAGTGATCCAGGGGAATTTAGCACAGATACGCAGTATTTT. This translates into CATSDPGEFSTDTQYF.

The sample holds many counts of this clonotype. In DNA, the CDR3 is TGTGCCAGCAGCTTGACAGAAGGTAACACCGGGGAGCTGTTTTTT. As protein: CASSLTEGNTGELFF. The chain couples TRBV5-6 to TRBJ2-2; D is undetermined. Trimming shortened V by 1 base and J by 2 bases, and 9 bases separated the two germline ends. Germline values: CDR1 SGHDT, CDR2 YYEEEE. This CDR3 is built from 15 residues.

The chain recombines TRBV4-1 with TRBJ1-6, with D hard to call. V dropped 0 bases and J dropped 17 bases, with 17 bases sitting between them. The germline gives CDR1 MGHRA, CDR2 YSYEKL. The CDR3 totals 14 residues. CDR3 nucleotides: TGCGCCAGCAGCCAAGATCAGTCGGCGCGGAGGATCCACTTT. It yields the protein CASSQDQSARRIHF.

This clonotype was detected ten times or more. The CDR3 nucleotides are TGTGCCAGCAGCAGAGATACCCCCAGTCAGTTCTTC. The encoded protein is CASSRDTPSQFF. This chain joins TRBV12-3 or TRBV12-4 and TRBJ2-1; no clear D gene. This CDR3 spans 12 amino acids. V was trimmed by 6 bases and J by 13 bases, leaving 16 bases between them.

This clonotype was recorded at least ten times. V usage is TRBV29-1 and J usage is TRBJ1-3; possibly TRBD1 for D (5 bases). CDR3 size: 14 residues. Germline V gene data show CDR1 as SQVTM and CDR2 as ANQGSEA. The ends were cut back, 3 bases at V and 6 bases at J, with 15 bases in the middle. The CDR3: CSVELEQGVNTIYF. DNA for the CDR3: TGCAGCGTTGAGTTGGAGCAGGGTGTAAACACCATATATTTT.

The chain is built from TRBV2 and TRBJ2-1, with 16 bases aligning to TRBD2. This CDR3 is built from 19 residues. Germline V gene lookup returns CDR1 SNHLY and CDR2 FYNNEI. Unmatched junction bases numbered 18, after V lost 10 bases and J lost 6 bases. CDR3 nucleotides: TGTGCCATCAGAAGCCGACAGATGGGACTAGCGGGAGGGACCAATGAGCAGTTCTTC. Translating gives CAIRSRQMGLAGGTNEQFF.

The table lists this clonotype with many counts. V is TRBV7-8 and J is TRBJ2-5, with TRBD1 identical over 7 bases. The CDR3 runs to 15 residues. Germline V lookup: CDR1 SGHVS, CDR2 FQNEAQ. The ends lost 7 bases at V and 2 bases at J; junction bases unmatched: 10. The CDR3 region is CASTRRDREQETQYF. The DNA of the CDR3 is TGTGCCAGCACCCGCCGGGACAGAGAACAAGAGACCCAGTACTTC.

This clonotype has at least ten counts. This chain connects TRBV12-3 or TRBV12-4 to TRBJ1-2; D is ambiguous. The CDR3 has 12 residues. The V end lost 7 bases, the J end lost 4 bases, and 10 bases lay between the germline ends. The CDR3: CASKKELYGYTF. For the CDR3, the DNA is TGTGCCAGCAAAAAGGAGCTCTATGGCTACACCTTC.

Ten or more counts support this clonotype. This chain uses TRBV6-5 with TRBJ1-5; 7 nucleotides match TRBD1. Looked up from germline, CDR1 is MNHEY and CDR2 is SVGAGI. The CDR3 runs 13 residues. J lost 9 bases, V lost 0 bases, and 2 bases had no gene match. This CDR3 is CASSYSRTGPQHF. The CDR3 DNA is TGTGCCAGCAGTTACTCCCGGACAGGGCCCCAGCATTTT.

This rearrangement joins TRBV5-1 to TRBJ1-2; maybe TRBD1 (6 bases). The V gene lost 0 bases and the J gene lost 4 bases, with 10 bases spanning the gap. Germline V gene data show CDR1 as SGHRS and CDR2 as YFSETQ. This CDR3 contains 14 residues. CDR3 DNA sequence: TGCGCCAGCAGCTTGGTCCGGGGGGCCTATGGCTACACCTTC. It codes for CASSLVRGAYGYTF.

The CDR3 sequence: CAMSPGLDSNSYNEQFF. The CDR3 DNA sequence: TGTGCCATGAGCCCCGGGCTCGACTCCAACTCCTACAATGAGCAGTTCTTC. This chain connects TRBV4-2 to TRBJ2-1; D not resolved. Germline values: CDR1 LGHNA, CDR2 YNFKEQ. Trimming left V 10 bases short and J 0 bases short, with 22 bases between. The CDR3 is 17 amino acids.

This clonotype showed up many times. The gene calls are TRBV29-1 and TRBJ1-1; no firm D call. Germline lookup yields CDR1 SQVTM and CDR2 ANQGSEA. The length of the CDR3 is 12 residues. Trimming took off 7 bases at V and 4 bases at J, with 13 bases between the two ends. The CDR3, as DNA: TGCAGCGCCGCCATCTGGGGCACTGAAGCTTTCTTT. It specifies CSAAIWGTEAFF.

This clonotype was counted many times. In DNA, the CDR3 is TGTGCCTGGAGTGTACCACCGAGACTAGCGGGCACAGATACGCAGTATTTT. Protein product: CAWSVPPRLAGTDTQYF. The chain carries TRBV30 and TRBJ2-3, with 9 bases lining up with TRBD2. The CDR3 extends over 17 amino acids. Germline values: CDR1 GTSNPN, CDR2 SVGIG (reference sequence). Trimming cost V 0 bases and J 1 base; bases outside gene matches: 8. The full variable domain, in which reference TRBV30 and TRBJ2-3 provide the parts outside the CDR3, is SQTIHQWPATLVQPVGSPLSLECTVEGTSNPNLYWYRQAAGRGLQLLFYSVGIGQISSEVPQNLSASRPQDRQFILSSKKLLLSDSGFYLCAWSVPPRLAGTDTQYFGPGTRLTVL.

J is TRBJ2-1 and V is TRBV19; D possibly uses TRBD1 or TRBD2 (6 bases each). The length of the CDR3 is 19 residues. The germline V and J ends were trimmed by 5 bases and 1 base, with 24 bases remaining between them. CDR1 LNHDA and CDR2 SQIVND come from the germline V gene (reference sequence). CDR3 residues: CASSLSGGRILLSYNEQFF. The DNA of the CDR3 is TGTGCCAGTAGTCTTTCTGGGGGGCGGATCCTGTTATCCTACAATGAGCAGTTCTTC.

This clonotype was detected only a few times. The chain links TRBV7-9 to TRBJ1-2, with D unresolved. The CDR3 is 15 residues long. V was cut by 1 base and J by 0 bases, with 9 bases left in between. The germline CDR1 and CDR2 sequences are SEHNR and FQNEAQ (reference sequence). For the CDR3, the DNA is TGTGCCAGCAGCTTAGGCTCGGCAACTAACTATGGCTACACCTTC. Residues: CASSLGSATNYGYTF.

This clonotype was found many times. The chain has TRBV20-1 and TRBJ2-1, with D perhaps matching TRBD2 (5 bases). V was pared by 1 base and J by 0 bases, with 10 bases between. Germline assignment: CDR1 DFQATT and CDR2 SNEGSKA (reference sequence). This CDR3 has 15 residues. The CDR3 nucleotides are TGCAGTGCTAGAGTTGGTGGGAGCTCCTACAATGAGCAGTTCTTC. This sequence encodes CSARVGGSSYNEQFF.